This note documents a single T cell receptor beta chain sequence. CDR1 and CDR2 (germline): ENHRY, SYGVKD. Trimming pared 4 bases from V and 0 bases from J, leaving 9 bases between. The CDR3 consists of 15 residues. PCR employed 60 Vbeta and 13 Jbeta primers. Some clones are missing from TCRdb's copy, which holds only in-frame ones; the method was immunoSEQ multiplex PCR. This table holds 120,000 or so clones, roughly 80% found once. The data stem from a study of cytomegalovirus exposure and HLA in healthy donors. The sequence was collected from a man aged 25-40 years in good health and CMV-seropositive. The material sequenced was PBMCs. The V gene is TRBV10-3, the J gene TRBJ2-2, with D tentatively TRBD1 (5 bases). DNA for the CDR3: TGTGCCATCAGTGTGGCAGGGCCGAACACCGGGGAGCTGTTTTTT. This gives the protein CAISVAGPNTGELFF.